Below are 31 T cell receptor beta chains sequenced from a single sample in a study of early T cells in non-severe SARS-CoV-2 infection. TCRdb re-called the 5' RACE reads through MiXCR, storing one row per CDR3 protein. Of under 40,000 distinct CDR3 sequences in the sample, about 5% were seen once. Sequencing input: whole blood. Every receptor here comes from an adult who was a healthcare worker with PCR-confirmed SARS-CoV-2 infection or an uninfected control (not recorded which).

This clonotype was seen repeatedly, ten times or more. This chain links TRBV7-2 with TRBJ2-7; D not resolved. The germline V and J ends were trimmed by 0 bases and 3 bases, with 6 bases remaining between them. Germline V gene data show CDR1 as SGHTA and CDR2 as FQGNSA. The CDR3 length is 13 residues. For the CDR3, the DNA is TGTGCCAGCAGCTTAGCATGGGACTACGAGCAGTACTTC. Translated, it gives CASSLAWDYEQYF.

The table lists this clonotype with many counts. The chain is built from TRBV28 and TRBJ1-5; unclear D gene. CDR3 size: 17 residues. Germline CDR1 MDHEN, CDR2 SYDVKM. V lost 5 bases to trimming and J lost 1 base, with 18 bases between them. CDR3 nucleotides: TGTGCCAGCAGTCCCCCCCCGAGGGTCCGGAGCAATCAGCCCCAGCATTTT. As protein: CASSPPPRVRSNQPQHF.

This clonotype has a count of ten or more. The chain employs TRBV7-9 and TRBJ1-1; D is possibly TRBD1 (5 bases). The CDR3 runs to 13 residues. With 3 bases removed from V and 7 bases from J, the gap between germline ends came to 12 bases. From germline, CDR1 is SEHNR and CDR2 FQNEAQ (reference sequence). CDR3 sequence (DNA): TGTGCCAGCAGCTTGGCGGGGACTTATGAAGCTTTCTTT. Translation gives CASSLAGTYEAFF. The full variable domain, completed using reference TRBV7-9 and TRBJ1-1, is DTGVSQNPRHKITKRGQNVTFRCDPISEHNRLYWYRQTLGQGPEFLTYFQNEAQLEKSRLLSDRFSAERPKGSFSTLEIQRTEQGDSAMYLCASSLAGTYEAFFGQGTRLTVV.

This clonotype came up many times. CDR3 DNA: TGTGCCAGCAGTAATATCTCACCCCTCCACTTT. Amino acids: CASSNISPLHF. The chain joins TRBV12-3 or TRBV12-4 to TRBJ1-6, with D hard to call. V gave up 5 bases and J gave up 10 bases, with 6 bases separating them. There are 11 residues in the CDR3.

This clonotype was detected ten times or more. This chain connects TRBV12-3 or TRBV12-4 to TRBJ1-5; no clear D gene. Between the trimmed V and J ends, which lost 3 bases and 5 bases, there was a span of 8 bases. The CDR3 is made up of 13 amino acids. CDR3 in amino acids: CASSLSRYQPQHF. DNA of the CDR3: TGTGCCAGCAGTTTGTCGAGATATCAGCCCCAGCATTTT.

This clonotype has a handful of counts. V is TRBV12-5 and J is TRBJ2-7; perhaps D is TRBD1 or TRBD2 (5 bases each). Trimming cost V 7 bases and J 5 bases, with 12 bases left between them. The CDR3 is 12 residues long. Germline V gene data show CDR1 as LGHNT and CDR2 as FRNRAP. This CDR3 is CASAYWGNEQYF. In nucleotides, the CDR3 is TGTGCTAGTGCCTATTGGGGGAACGAGCAGTACTTC.

This clonotype was counted ten times or more. The chain uses TRBV4-2 and TRBJ1-1, with 10 bases aligning to TRBD1. The CDR3 extends over 15 amino acids. Germline assignment: CDR1 LGHNA and CDR2 YNFKEQ. Trimming took 1 base from V and 5 from J; bases not matched to a gene: 4. The CDR3 DNA reads TGTGCCAGCAGCCAAGTGCGGACAGGGGGTACTGAAGCTTTCTTT. This sequence encodes CASSQVRTGGTEAFF.

In its sample, this clonotype was seen many times. This chain uses TRBV5-6 with TRBJ2-7, with a weak D call TRBD2 (6 bases). V was pared by 4 bases and J by 6 bases, with 11 bases between. Germline V lookup: CDR1 SGHDT, CDR2 YYEEEE. The CDR3 covers 12 residues. CDR3 in amino acids: CASSPLGGEQYF. CDR3 DNA: TGTGCCAGCAGCCCACTGGGGGGCGAGCAGTACTTC.

This clonotype was detected many times. The V call is TRBV5-6, the J call TRBJ1-5, with D possibly TRBD1 on 5 matching bases. Germline CDR1 reads SGHDT; CDR2 reads YYEEEE. This CDR3 has 17 residues. Trimming removed 3 bases from V and 9 bases from J, with 25 bases in between. In DNA form, the CDR3 reads TGTGCCAGCAGCTATCTTGCGGGGACGGATGGTGAAGGGCCCCAGCATTTT. Translation: CASSYLAGTDGEGPQHF.

The chain has TRBV9 and TRBJ2-7; D assignment may be TRBD1 or TRBD2 (6 bases each). Trimming took off 4 bases at V and 3 bases at J, with 17 bases between the two ends. The germline CDR1 and CDR2 sequences are SGDLS and YYNGEE. This CDR3 spans 15 amino acids. This CDR3 reads CASSRGGLGIYEQYF. In DNA, the CDR3 is TGTGCCAGCAGCCGAGGGGGGCTCGGAATCTACGAGCAGTACTTC. Using reference TRBV9 and TRBJ2-7 for the parts outside the CDR3, the full variable domain is DSGVTQTPKHLITATGQRVTLRCSPRSGDLSVYWYQQSLDQGLQFLIQYYNGEERAKGNILERFSAQQFPDLHSELNLSSLELGDSALYFCASSRGGLGIYEQYFGPGTRLTVT.

Many counts were recorded for this clonotype. The V call is TRBV6-5, the J call TRBJ2-1, with 9 bases identical to TRBD2. Germline CDR1 reads MNHEY; CDR2 reads SVGAGI. This CDR3 has 16 amino acids. V was clipped by 6 bases and J by 5 bases; unmatched bases: 11. CDR3 sequence: CASRLTGTSRHNEQFF. The DNA for the CDR3 is TGTGCCAGCAGATTAACCGGGACTAGCCGTCACAATGAGCAGTTCTTC.

The chain recombines TRBV11-2 with TRBJ2-1, with D maybe TRBD2 (6 bases). The germline V gene encodes CDR1 SGHAT and CDR2 FQNNGV. V was clipped by 5 bases and J by 3 bases, with 32 bases between them. The CDR3 consists of 21 residues. The CDR3 loop is CASSGQNPGLRTEGFYNEQFF. The CDR3 DNA sequence: TGTGCCAGCAGCGGACAAAACCCGGGACTCCGAACCGAGGGATTCTACAATGAGCAGTTCTTC.

At least ten counts were recorded for this clonotype. The rearrangement uses TRBV29-1 and TRBJ1-1, with TRBD1 matching 8 bases. In germline, CDR1 is SQVTM, CDR2 ANQGSEA. CDR3 length equals 12 residues. J was trimmed by 7 bases and V by 8 bases; bases with no gene match: 9. CDR3 loop: CSTKGTGVEAFF. As DNA, the CDR3 is TGCAGCACTAAGGGGACAGGCGTTGAAGCTTTCTTT.

The genes are TRBV6-6 and TRBJ2-1; D is unclear. Trimming took 0 bases from V and 6 from J, leaving 3 bases between them. CDR3 size: 12 residues. CDR1 and CDR2 from the germline V gene are MNHNY and SVGAGI (reference sequence). CDR3 nucleotide sequence: TGTGCCAGCAGTTACTCGCCCAATGAGCAGTTCTTC. Protein product: CASSYSPNEQFF.

Many counts were recorded for this clonotype. CDR3 sequence: CASSELPGSRETQYF. The CDR3 DNA reads TGTGCCAGCTCCGAACTTCCAGGGTCCCGAGAGACCCAGTACTTC. The V and J genes are TRBV18 and TRBJ2-5, with a weak D call TRBD1 (5 bases). Germline CDR1 KGHSH, CDR2 LQKENI. The CDR3 has 15 amino acids. Trimming took off 6 bases at V and 4 bases at J, with 18 bases between the two ends.

This clonotype was seen ten or more times. The chain is built from TRBV29-1 and TRBJ2-7, with D hard to call. Per the germline V gene, CDR1 is SQVTM and CDR2 is ANQGSEA. Trimming cost V 4 bases and J 2 bases, with 6 bases left between them. This CDR3 region has 11 residues. In DNA form, the CDR3 reads TGCAGCGTTGGACTGACCTACGAGCAGTACTTC. Its protein is CSVGLTYEQYF.

The sample holds many counts of this clonotype. The chain has TRBV14 and TRBJ2-1; maybe TRBD2 (5 bases). The ends were cut back, 1 base at V and 4 bases at J, with 14 bases in the middle. The germline gives CDR1 SGHDN, CDR2 FVKESK. The CDR3 runs to 16 residues. CDR3 in amino acids: CASSQAVWRTYNEQFF. The CDR3 nucleotides read TGTGCCAGCAGCCAAGCCGTGTGGCGGACTTACAATGAGCAGTTCTTC.

This chain joins TRBV6-5 and TRBJ2-3, with TRBD2 identical over 7 bases. Germline V gives CDR1 MNHEY, CDR2 SVGAGI. The CDR3 spans 14 residues. V gave up 5 bases and J gave up 3 bases; unmatched junction bases: 5. The CDR3 protein is CASSPNGRTDTQYF. The CDR3 region has the DNA TGTGCCAGCAGTCCCAACGGGAGGACAGATACGCAGTATTTT.

Regarding this clonotype: This may be a read error, as it is one base from a much larger clone. The chain uses TRBV7-9 and TRBJ2-2; maybe TRBD2 (5 bases). The CDR3 extends over 13 amino acids. Germline-derived CDR1 and CDR2 are SEHNR and FQNEAQ (reference sequence). CDR3 DNA: TGTGCCAGCAGCCCCGGAGAAACCGGGGAGCTGCTTTTT. Amino acid sequence: CASSPGETGELLF.

This clonotype turned up a few times. The chain employs TRBV18 and TRBJ1-4; no reliable D call. Looked up from germline, CDR1 is KGHSH and CDR2 is LQKENI. The CDR3 has 15 residues. Between the trimmed V and J ends, which lost 4 bases and 0 bases, there was a span of 9 bases. CDR3 residues: CASSQSSTTNEKLFF. The CDR3 DNA reads TGTGCCAGCTCACAGAGTTCTACAACTAATGAAAAACTGTTTTTT.

In its sample, this clonotype was seen many times. This chain uses TRBV29-1 with TRBJ2-7, with a weak D call TRBD1 (6 bases). The CDR3 sequence is 11 residues long. V lost 8 bases and J lost 4, with 12 bases in between. Germline V gives CDR1 SQVTM, CDR2 ANQGSEA. The CDR3 nucleotides are TGCAGCACTCTGGACAGTTACGAGCAGTACTTC. Protein sequence: CSTLDSYEQYF.

The sample holds a few counts of this clonotype. The rearrangement links TRBV27 to TRBJ2-1; 10 bases map to TRBD1. Germline trimming cut 6 bases from V and 3 bases from J; bases unmatched to any gene: 8. Germline CDR1 is MNHEY and CDR2 is SMNVEV (reference sequence). This CDR3 region has 16 residues. In DNA, the CDR3 is TGTGCCAGCAGGTCCGCCGGGGACAGGGGCTACAATGAGCAGTTCTTC. It codes for CASRSAGDRGYNEQFF.

Many counts were recorded for this clonotype. J is TRBJ2-3 and V is TRBV27, with TRBD2 identical over 7 bases. CDR1 MNHEY and CDR2 SMNVEV come from the germline V gene (reference sequence). V was clipped by 5 bases and J by 2 bases; unmatched bases: 4. The CDR3 length is 14 residues. This CDR3 reads CASSIRLATDTQYF. The CDR3 DNA follows: TGTGCCAGCAGTATCCGACTAGCCACAGATACGCAGTATTTT.

Many counts were recorded for this clonotype. V gene TRBV6-1 combines with J gene TRBJ1-5; D gene ambiguous. V lost 3 bases, J lost 6 bases, and 6 bases lay in between. The CDR3 sequence is 12 residues long. CDR1 and CDR2 from the germline V gene are MNHNS and SASEGT. The CDR3 loop is CASSEGSQPQHF. In DNA, the CDR3 is TGTGCCAGCAGTGAGGGTAGTCAGCCCCAGCATTTT.

This clonotype was observed a few times. V and J are TRBV12-3 or TRBV12-4 and TRBJ2-7; the D call may be TRBD1 or TRBD2 (6 bases each). This CDR3 has 12 residues. Trimming took off 8 bases at V and 5 bases at J, with 13 bases between the two ends. CDR3 loop: CASGGTPHEQYF. In DNA, the CDR3 is TGTGCCAGCGGGGGGACACCACACGAGCAGTACTTC.

The CDR3 loop is CASSSLFVMQNYGYTF. CDR3 bases: TGTGCCAGTAGTTCTCTCTTCGTGATGCAAAACTATGGCTACACCTTC. The chain combines TRBV19 with TRBJ1-2; D is unresolved. The CDR3 is 16 residues long. Trimming left V 5 bases short and J 2 bases short, with 18 bases between. Germline CDR1 reads LNHDA; CDR2 reads SQIVND (reference sequence).

This clonotype was seen repeatedly, ten times or more. The chain couples TRBV12-3 or TRBV12-4 to TRBJ1-1; TRBD1 might be the D (5 bases). Trimming shortened V by 6 bases and J by 4 bases, and 15 bases separated the two germline ends. The CDR3 length is 14 residues. The CDR3 DNA reads as TGTGCCAGCAGCCGGAAGGGACCGTCCACTGAAGCTTTCTTT. It specifies CASSRKGPSTEAFF.

This clonotype was found many times. V usage is TRBV20-1 and J usage is TRBJ1-3, with TRBD1 identical over 7 bases. Germline assignment: CDR1 DFQATT and CDR2 SNEGSKA (reference sequence). The CDR3 covers 14 residues. Trimming cost V 6 bases and J 2 bases; bases outside gene matches: 7. The DNA of the CDR3 is TGCAGTGCAATCCCGACAGGGACTGGAAACACCATATATTTT. It specifies CSAIPTGTGNTIYF.

The table lists this clonotype with many counts. This chain joins TRBV7-9 and TRBJ1-1; no reliable D call. In germline, CDR1 is SEHNR, CDR2 FQNEAQ (reference sequence). The CDR3 extends over 14 amino acids. With 7 bases removed from V and 1 base from J, the gap between germline ends came to 13 bases. The CDR3 nucleotides are TGTGCCAGCACCCCTCCGGCAGGGAACACTGAAGCTTTCTTT. This gives the protein CASTPPAGNTEAFF.

The genes are TRBV27 and TRBJ1-4; maybe TRBD1 (5 bases). Trimming removed 2 bases at V and 0 bases at J, with 10 bases between. Germline assignment: CDR1 MNHEY and CDR2 SMNVEV (reference sequence). The CDR3 loop spans 16 amino acids. The CDR3 DNA sequence: TGTGCCAGCAGTTTAAGGCGGGGGGCAACTAATGAAAAACTGTTTTTT. Its translation is CASSLRRGATNEKLFF.

This clonotype occurred many times. The J gene is TRBJ2-2, the V gene TRBV7-2, with D possibly being TRBD1 (6 bases). Trimming shortened V by 6 bases and J by 1 base, and 12 bases separated the two germline ends. The germline gives CDR1 SGHTA, CDR2 FQGNSA. The CDR3 runs 15 residues. CDR3 region: CASRPDSLNTGELFF. In nucleotides, the CDR3 is TGTGCCAGCAGACCGGACAGCCTGAACACCGGGGAGCTGTTTTTT.